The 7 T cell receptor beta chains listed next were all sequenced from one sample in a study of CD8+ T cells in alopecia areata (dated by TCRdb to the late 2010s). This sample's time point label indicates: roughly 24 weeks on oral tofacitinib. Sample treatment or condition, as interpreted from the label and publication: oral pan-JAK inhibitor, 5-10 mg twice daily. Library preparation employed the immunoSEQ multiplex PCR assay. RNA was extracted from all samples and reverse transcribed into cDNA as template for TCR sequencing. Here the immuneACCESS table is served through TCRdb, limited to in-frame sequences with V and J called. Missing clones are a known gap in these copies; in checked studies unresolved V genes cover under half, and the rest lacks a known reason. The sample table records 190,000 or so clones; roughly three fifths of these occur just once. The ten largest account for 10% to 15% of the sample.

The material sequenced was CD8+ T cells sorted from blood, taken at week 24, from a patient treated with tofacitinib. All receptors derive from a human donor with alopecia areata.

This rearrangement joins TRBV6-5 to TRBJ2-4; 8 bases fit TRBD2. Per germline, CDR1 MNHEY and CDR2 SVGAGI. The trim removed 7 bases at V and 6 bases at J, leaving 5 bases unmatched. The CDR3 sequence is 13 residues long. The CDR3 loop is CASTTGGLNIQYF. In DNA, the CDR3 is TGTGCCAGCACGACGGGGGGGCTAAACATTCAGTACTTC.

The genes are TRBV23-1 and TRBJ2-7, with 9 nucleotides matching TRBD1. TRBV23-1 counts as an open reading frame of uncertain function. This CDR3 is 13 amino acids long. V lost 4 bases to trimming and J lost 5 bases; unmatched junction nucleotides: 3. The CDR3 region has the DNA TGCGCCAGCAGTCCGGACAGGGGAGACGAGCAGTACTTC. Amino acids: CASSPDRGDEQYF.

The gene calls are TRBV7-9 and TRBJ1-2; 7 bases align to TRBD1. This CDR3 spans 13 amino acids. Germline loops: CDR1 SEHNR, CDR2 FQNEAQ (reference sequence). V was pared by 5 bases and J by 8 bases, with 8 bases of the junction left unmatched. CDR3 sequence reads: CASSPRDSRGYTF. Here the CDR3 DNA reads TGTGCCAGCAGCCCCCGGGACAGCCGAGGCTACACCTTC.

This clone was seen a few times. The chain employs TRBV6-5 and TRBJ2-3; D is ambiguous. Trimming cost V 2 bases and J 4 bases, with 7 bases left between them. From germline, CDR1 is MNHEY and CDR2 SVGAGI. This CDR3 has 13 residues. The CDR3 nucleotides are TGTGCCAGCAGTTACGACCCATCAGATACGCAGTATTTT. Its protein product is CASSYDPSDTQYF.

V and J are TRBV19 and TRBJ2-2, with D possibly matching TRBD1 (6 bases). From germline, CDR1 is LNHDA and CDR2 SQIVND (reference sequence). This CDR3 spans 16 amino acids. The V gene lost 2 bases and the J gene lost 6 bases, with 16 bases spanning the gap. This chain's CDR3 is CASSIPRQDASGELFF. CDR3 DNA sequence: TGTGCCAGTAGTATACCGAGACAGGATGCCTCCGGGGAGCTGTTTTTT.

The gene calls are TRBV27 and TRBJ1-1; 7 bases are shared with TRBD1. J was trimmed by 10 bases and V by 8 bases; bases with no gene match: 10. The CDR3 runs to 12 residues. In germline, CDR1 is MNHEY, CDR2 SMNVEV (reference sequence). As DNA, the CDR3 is TGTGCCAGCCTTGGAGGGGGCAATAGAGCTTTCTTT. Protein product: CASLGGGNRAFF.

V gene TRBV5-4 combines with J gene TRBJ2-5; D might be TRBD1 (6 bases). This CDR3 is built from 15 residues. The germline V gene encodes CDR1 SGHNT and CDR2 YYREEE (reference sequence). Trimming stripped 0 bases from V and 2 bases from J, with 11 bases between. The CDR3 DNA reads TGTGCCAGCAGCTTGGTCCGGACAGCGCAAGAGACCCAGTACTTC. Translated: CASSLVRTAQETQYF.